This entry concerns a single T cell receptor beta chain. The data derive from a study of blood T cell repertoires in COVID-19. Whole-study context: Samples of COVID-19 (acute and convalescent) were obtained from the United States, Italy and Spain. From T cells, B-cell-depleted T cells, or PBMCs came the material, which was cDNA or gDNA.

Trimming removed 5 bases from V and 4 bases from J; junction bases left unmatched: 1. The CDR3 has 11 residues. Germline CDR1 reads SQVTM; CDR2 reads ANQGSEA. Measured with immunoSEQ multiplex PCR; TCRdb has only the in-frame clones, and not every one. The sample holds fewer than 200,000 clones, 88% seen once. The origin of this receptor is a man between 60 and 75 years old with acute or convalescent COVID-19. The chain recombines TRBV29-1 with TRBJ1-1, with 7 bases lining up with TRBD1. The sequenced sample consisted of peripheral blood. As DNA, the CDR3 is TGCAGCGTTTCAGGGGGCACTGAAGCTTTCTTT. Amino acids: CSVSGGTEAFF.